This entry lists 20 T cell receptor beta chains sequenced from one sample in a study of response to subunit inactivated influenza vaccine. TCRdb reanalysed the RT-PCR reads using MiXCR and keeps one entry per CDR3 protein. Here the sample spans hundreds of thousands of distinct CDR3 sequences, around 8% being singletons. The input for sequencing was PBMCs from blood, taken roughly 24 months after vaccination. These receptors all stem from a man aged 50 to 75 who received an inactivated influenza vaccine.

This rearrangement joins TRBV27 to TRBJ2-1; 12 nucleotides align to TRBD2. There are 16 residues in the CDR3. Germline CDR1 MNHEY, CDR2 SMNVEV (reference sequence). The J segment lost 3 bases and the V segment lost 3 bases, leaving 3 bases of the junction unmatched. Written as DNA, the CDR3 is TGTGCCAGCAGTTTCCGGACTAGCGGGAACTACAATGAGCAGTTCTTC. This translates into CASSFRTSGNYNEQFF.

This clonotype was seen more than once but under ten times. The chain carries TRBV3-1 and TRBJ2-7; D is perhaps TRBD2 (6 bases). Germline CDR1 is LGHDT and CDR2 is YNNKEL (reference sequence). The V end lost 2 bases, the J end lost 2 bases, and 10 bases lay between the germline ends. The CDR3 is made up of 14 amino acids. Here the CDR3 DNA reads TGTGCCAGCAGCCAACGCGGGACCGCCTACGAGCAGTACTTC. It encodes CASSQRGTAYEQYF.

The V call is TRBV6-1, the J call TRBJ2-2, with a tentative D call TRBD2 (5 bases). The CDR3 consists of 14 residues. Germline CDR1 MNHNS, CDR2 SASEGT. Trimming stripped 8 bases from V and 4 bases from J, with 14 bases between. The CDR3: CASVSGSRTGELFF. CDR3 DNA sequence: TGTGCCAGCGTGTCGGGGTCCCGCACCGGGGAGCTGTTTTTT.

The rearrangement uses TRBV6-6 and TRBJ2-7, with D tentatively TRBD1 (5 bases). Germline CDR1 MNHNY, CDR2 SVGAGI (reference sequence). Trimming removed 0 bases at V and 11 bases at J, with 11 bases between. The CDR3 runs 12 residues. CDR3 loop: CASSYSAAGKYF. The CDR3 nucleotides read TGTGCCAGCAGTTACTCGGCGGCAGGGAAGTACTTC.

This clonotype was seen a handful of times. The V and J genes are TRBV6-1 and TRBJ2-1; D may be TRBD2 (6 bases). The CDR3 has 15 amino acids. V was shortened by 6 bases and J by 0 bases, with 12 bases between the two germline ends. Germline V gene sequence: CDR1 MNHNS, CDR2 SASEGT. The CDR3 DNA reads TGTGCCAGCAGCTCACTAGCCCCCTCCTACAATGAGCAGTTCTTC. Encoded protein: CASSSLAPSYNEQFF.

This clonotype came up many times. This chain joins TRBV11-2 and TRBJ1-2; weak D call: TRBD1 (5 bases). Trimming stripped 5 bases from V and 0 bases from J, with 19 bases between. The germline V gene has CDR1 SGHAT and CDR2 FQNNGV. The CDR3 spans 17 residues. The CDR3 spells CASSDPGRGRANYGYTF. CDR3 DNA sequence: TGTGCCAGCAGCGACCCGGGACGGGGGAGAGCTAACTATGGCTACACCTTC.

This clonotype was detected only a few times. The chain carries TRBV5-1 and TRBJ1-1; unclear D gene. Looked up from germline, CDR1 is SGHRS and CDR2 is YFSETQ. Trimming stripped 4 bases from V and 0 bases from J, with 16 bases between. The CDR3 has 16 amino acids. CDR3 bases: TGCGCCAGCAGCCCGTGGTCTGTGGCCATGAACACTGAAGCTTTCTTT. This codes for CASSPWSVAMNTEAFF.

This clonotype has a handful of counts. J is TRBJ1-2 and V is TRBV20-1; a possible D gene is TRBD1 (5 bases). Germline assignment: CDR1 DFQATT and CDR2 SNEGSKA (reference sequence). V gave up 5 bases and J gave up 4 bases, with 14 bases separating them. The CDR3 sequence is 13 residues long. Here the CDR3 DNA reads TGCAGTGCTGGGGCCGGCAGCTCCTATGGCTACACCTTC. It specifies CSAGAGSSYGYTF.

This clonotype was detected ten times or more. The chain recombines TRBV29-1 with TRBJ1-1, with 7 bases aligning to TRBD1. Germline-derived CDR1 and CDR2 are SQVTM and ANQGSEA. Unmatched junction bases numbered 4, after V lost 3 bases and J lost 0 bases. This CDR3 comprises 14 residues. The CDR3 nucleotides are TGCAGCGTTGACCCGACAGGGTTGAACACTGAAGCTTTCTTT. Protein: CSVDPTGLNTEAFF.

The table lists this clonotype with a few counts. The chain carries TRBV4-1 and TRBJ2-7; 11 bases map to TRBD2. Germline V lookup: CDR1 MGHRA, CDR2 YSYEKL. V trimming: 3 bases; J trimming: 3 bases; junction bases outside the gene matches: 4. The CDR3 spans 15 residues. The CDR3 protein is CASSQSGTSGYEQYF. The CDR3 DNA is TGCGCCAGCAGCCAGTCAGGGACTAGCGGCTACGAGCAGTACTTC.

This clonotype occurred many times. The chain joins TRBV12-3 or TRBV12-4 to TRBJ2-7, with D possibly matching TRBD2 (6 bases). The V gene lost 6 bases and the J gene lost 3 bases, with 9 bases spanning the gap. The CDR3 runs 12 residues. CDR3 coding DNA: TGTGCCAGCAGGGCGCGGGACTACGAGCAGTACTTC. It yields the protein CASRARDYEQYF.

The V gene is TRBV18, the J gene TRBJ1-2; a possible D gene is TRBD1 (6 bases). V dropped 2 bases and J dropped 5 bases, with 18 bases sitting between them. The V gene's germline CDR1 is KGHSH and CDR2 LQKENI. The CDR3 totals 16 residues. Written as DNA, the CDR3 is TGTGCCAGCTCACCATCGGACAGACCCGTAACGTATGGCTACACCTTC. This sequence encodes CASSPSDRPVTYGYTF.

The chain employs TRBV5-1 and TRBJ1-1; no clear D. In germline, CDR1 is SGHRS, CDR2 YFSETQ. There are 14 residues in the CDR3. The V and J ends lost 0 bases and 5 bases respectively, with 11 bases between them. The CDR3 loop reads CASSLAQSRTEAFF. CDR3 coding DNA: TGCGCCAGCAGCTTGGCTCAGAGTAGAACTGAAGCTTTCTTT.

The chain combines TRBV20-1 with TRBJ2-7, with D unclear. The ends were cut back, 3 bases at V and 5 bases at J, with 17 bases in the middle. In germline, CDR1 is DFQATT, CDR2 SNEGSKA (reference sequence). The CDR3 length is 14 residues. The CDR3 reads CSASRAKGANEQYF. The CDR3 DNA follows: TGCAGTGCTAGCCGGGCCAAAGGAGCTAACGAGCAGTACTTC.

The chain recombines TRBV27 with TRBJ1-1, with 7 positions matching TRBD1. V shed 4 bases, J shed 1 base, and the junction held 6 bases outside the gene matches. The V gene's germline CDR1 is MNHEY and CDR2 SMNVEV (reference sequence). This CDR3 region has 15 residues. The CDR3 region is CASSWTGAGNTEAFF. The CDR3 DNA follows: TGTGCCAGCAGTTGGACAGGAGCCGGGAACACTGAAGCTTTCTTT.

This clonotype was detected only a few times. The chain is built from TRBV25-1 and TRBJ2-1; TRBD2 aligns across 11 bases. The V gene's germline CDR1 is MGHDK and CDR2 SYGVNS. There are 15 residues in the CDR3. Trimming removed 8 bases from V and 6 bases from J; junction bases left unmatched: 9. CDR3 DNA sequence: TGTGCCAGCTCCCCCAGGACTAGCGGGCCCAATGAGCAGTTCTTC. Its translation: CASSPRTSGPNEQFF. Full variable domain (missing parts from reference TRBV25-1 and TRBJ2-1): EADIYQTPRYLVIGTGKKITLECSQTMGHDKMYWYQQDPGMELHLIHYSYGVNSTEKGDLSSESTVSRIRTEHFPLTLESARPSHTSQYLCASSPRTSGPNEQFFGPGTRLTVL.

In this sample, this clonotype turned up a few times. The V and J genes are TRBV3-1 and TRBJ2-2; D is possibly TRBD2 (6 bases). Trimming removed 4 bases from V and 7 bases from J, with 13 bases in between. Germline loops: CDR1 LGHDT, CDR2 YNNKEL (reference sequence). This CDR3 has 14 residues. This chain's CDR3 is CASSPRGRGGELFF. The CDR3 DNA reads as TGTGCCAGCAGCCCGCGGGGTCGTGGCGGGGAGCTGTTTTTT.

The chain combines TRBV6-1 with TRBJ2-2; weak D call: TRBD2 (5 bases). Germline CDR1 and CDR2: MNHNS and SASEGT. There are 13 residues in the CDR3. V gave up 3 bases and J gave up 7 bases, with 9 bases separating them. For the CDR3, the DNA is TGTGCCAGCAGTGAGGCTAGCCTCGGGGAGCTGTTTTTT. Translating it yields CASSEASLGELFF.

The gene calls are TRBV3-1 and TRBJ1-1, with 8 positions matching TRBD1. This CDR3 comprises 19 residues. CDR1 is LGHDT and CDR2 is YNNKEL in the germline V gene (reference sequence). J lost 1 base, V lost 2 bases, and 15 bases had no gene match. The CDR3 region is CASSQRRRDRWGENTEAFF. The CDR3 nucleotides read TGTGCCAGCAGCCAACGAAGGCGGGACAGGTGGGGGGAGAACACTGAAGCTTTCTTT.

In its sample, this clonotype was seen a few times. The chain is built from TRBV4-2 and TRBJ2-1, with a weak D call TRBD2 (5 bases). The germline V gene has CDR1 LGHNA and CDR2 YNFKEQ. Trimming removed 0 bases at V and 13 bases at J, with 16 bases between. The CDR3 is 14 residues long. The CDR3 DNA is TGTGCCAGCAGCCAAGATGGTATGGGAGCCATTCAGTTCTTC. This encodes CASSQDGMGAIQFF.